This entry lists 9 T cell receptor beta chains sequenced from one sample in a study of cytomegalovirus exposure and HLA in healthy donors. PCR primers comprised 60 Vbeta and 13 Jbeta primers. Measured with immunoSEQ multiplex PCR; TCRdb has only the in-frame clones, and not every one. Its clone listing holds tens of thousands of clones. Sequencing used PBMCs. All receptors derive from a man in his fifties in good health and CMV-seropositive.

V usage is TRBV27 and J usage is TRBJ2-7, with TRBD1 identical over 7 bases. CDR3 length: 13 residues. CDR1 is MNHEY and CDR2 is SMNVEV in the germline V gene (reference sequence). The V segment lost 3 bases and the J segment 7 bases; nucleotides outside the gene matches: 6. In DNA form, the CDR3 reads TGTGCCAGCAGTTTGGGCAGGGGGTATGAGCAGTACTTC. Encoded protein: CASSLGRGYEQYF.

CDR3 sequence reads: CASSLNQGALYEQYF. DNA of the CDR3: TGTGCCAGCAGCTTGAACCAGGGGGCTCTCTACGAGCAGTACTTC. The V and J genes are TRBV5-6 and TRBJ2-7; 8 bases agree with TRBD1. Trimming took 1 base from V and 3 from J; bases not matched to a gene: 6. Germline V lookup: CDR1 SGHDT, CDR2 YYEEEE. The length of the CDR3 is 15 residues.

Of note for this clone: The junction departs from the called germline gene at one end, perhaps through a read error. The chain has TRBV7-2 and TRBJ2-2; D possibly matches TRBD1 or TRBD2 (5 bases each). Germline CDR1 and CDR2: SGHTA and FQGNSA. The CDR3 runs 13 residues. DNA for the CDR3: TGTGCCCGCAGGGAGTCGAACACCGGGGAGCTGTTTTTT. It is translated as CARRESNTGELFF.

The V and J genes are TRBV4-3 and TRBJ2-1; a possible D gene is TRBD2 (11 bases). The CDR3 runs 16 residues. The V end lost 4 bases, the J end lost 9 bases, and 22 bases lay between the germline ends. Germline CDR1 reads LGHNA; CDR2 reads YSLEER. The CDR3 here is CASSRWGQGTSGEQFF. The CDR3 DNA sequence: TGCGCCAGCAGCCGATGGGGACAGGGGACTAGCGGTGAGCAGTTCTTC.

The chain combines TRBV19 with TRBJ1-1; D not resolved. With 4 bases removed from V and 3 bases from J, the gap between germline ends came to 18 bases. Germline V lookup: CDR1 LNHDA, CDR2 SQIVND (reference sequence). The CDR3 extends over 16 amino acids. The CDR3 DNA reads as TGTGCCAGTAGTAAAGGTGGAGGCTCTTTGGACACTGAAGCTTTCTTT. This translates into CASSKGGGSLDTEAFF.

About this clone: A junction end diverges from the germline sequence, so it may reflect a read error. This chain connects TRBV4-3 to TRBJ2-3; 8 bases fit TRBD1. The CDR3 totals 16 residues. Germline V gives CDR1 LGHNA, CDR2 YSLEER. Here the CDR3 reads CASRQGLQGGTDTQYF. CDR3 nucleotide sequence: TGCGCCAGCAGACAAGGACTACAGGGGGGCACAGATACGCAGTATTTT.

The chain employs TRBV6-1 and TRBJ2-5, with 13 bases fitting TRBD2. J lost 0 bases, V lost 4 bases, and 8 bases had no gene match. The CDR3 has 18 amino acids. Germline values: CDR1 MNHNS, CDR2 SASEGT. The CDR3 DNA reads TGTGCCAGCAGTGGATTTCCGGGACTAGCGGGGTACCAAGAGACCCAGTACTTC. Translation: CASSGFPGLAGYQETQYF.

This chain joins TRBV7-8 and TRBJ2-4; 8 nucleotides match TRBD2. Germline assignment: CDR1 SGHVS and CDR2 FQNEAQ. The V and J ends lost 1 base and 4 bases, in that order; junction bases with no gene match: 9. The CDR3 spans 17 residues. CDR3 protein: CASSLGVGRAQKNIQYF. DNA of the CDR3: TGTGCCAGCAGCTTAGGTGTCGGGAGGGCCCAAAAAAACATTCAGTACTTC. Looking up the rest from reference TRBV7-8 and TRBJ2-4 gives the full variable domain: GAGVSQSPRYKVAKRGQDVALRCDPISGHVSLFWYQQALGQGPEFLTYFQNEAQLDKSGLPSDRFFAERPEGSVSTLKIQRTQQEDSAVYLCASSLGVGRAQKNIQYFGAGTRLSVL.

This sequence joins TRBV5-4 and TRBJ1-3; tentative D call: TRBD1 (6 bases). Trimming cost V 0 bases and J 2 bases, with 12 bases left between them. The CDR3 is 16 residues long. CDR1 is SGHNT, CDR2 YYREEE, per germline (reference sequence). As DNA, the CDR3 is TGTGCCAGCAGCTTGGGATACAGGGTAGCTGGAAACACCATATATTTT. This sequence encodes CASSLGYRVAGNTIYF.